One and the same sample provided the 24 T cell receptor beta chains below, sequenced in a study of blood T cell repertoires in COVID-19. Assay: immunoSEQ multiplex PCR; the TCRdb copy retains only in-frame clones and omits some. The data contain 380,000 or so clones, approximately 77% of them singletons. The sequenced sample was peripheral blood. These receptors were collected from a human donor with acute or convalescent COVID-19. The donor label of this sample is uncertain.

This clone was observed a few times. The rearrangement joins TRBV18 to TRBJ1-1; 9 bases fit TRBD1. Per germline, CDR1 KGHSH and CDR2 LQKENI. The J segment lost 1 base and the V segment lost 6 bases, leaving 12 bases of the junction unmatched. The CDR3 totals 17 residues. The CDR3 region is CASSSLAPGQGNTEAFF. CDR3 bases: TGTGCCAGCTCTTCCCTAGCCCCGGGACAGGGGAACACTGAAGCTTTCTTT.

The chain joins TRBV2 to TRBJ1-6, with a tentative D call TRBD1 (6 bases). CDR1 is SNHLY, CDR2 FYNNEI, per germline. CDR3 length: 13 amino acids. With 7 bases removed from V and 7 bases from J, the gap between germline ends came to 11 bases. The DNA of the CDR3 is TGTGCCAGCACCTGGGGGACAAATTCACCCCTCCACTTT. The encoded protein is CASTWGTNSPLHF.

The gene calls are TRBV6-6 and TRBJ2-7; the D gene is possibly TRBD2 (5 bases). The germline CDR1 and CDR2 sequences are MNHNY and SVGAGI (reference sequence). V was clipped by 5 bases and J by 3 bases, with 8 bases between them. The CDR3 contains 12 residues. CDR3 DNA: TGTGCCAGCAGTCCCGACTACTACGAGCAGTACTTC. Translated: CASSPDYYEQYF.

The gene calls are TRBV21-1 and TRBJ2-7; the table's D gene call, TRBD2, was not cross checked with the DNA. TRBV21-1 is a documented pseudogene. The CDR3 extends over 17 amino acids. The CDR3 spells CASSKNIVDFAAYEQYF. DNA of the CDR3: TGTGCCAGCAGCAAAAATATAGTGGACTTTGCCGCCTACGAGCAGTACTTC.

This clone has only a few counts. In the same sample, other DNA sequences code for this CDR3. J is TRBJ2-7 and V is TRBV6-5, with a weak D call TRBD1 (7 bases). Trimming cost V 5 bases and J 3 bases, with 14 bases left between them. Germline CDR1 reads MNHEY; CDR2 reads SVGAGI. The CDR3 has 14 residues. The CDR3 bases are TGTGCCAGCAGTCCCCACAGGGGAGGCTACGAGCAGTACTTC. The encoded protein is CASSPHRGGYEQYF.

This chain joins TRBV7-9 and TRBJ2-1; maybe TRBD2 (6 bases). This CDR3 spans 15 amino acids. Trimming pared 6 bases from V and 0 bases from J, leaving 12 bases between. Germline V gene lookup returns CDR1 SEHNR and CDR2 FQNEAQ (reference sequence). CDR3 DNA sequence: TGTGCCAGCAGGACTAGTCGAAGCTCCTACAATGAGCAGTTCTTC. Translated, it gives CASRTSRSSYNEQFF.

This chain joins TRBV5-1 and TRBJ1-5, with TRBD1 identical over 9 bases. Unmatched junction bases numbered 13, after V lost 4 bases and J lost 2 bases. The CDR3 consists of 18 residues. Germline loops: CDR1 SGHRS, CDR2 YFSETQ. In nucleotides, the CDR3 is TGCGCCAGCAGCCCGGGACAGGGAGGGTCCTTAGGCAATCAGCCCCAGCATTTT. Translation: CASSPGQGGSLGNQPQHF.

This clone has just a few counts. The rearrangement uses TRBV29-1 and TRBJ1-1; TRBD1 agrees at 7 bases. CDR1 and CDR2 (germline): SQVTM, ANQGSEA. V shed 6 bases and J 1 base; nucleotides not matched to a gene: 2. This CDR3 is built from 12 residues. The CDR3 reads CSVTGRNTEAFF. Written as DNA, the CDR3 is TGCAGCGTGACAGGGAGGAACACTGAAGCTTTCTTT.

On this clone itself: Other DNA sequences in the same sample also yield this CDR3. The CDR3 coding sequence is TGTGCCAGCAGCTTTCGACAGGGGGGTCGGGTGAACACTGAAGCTTTCTTT. Residues: CASSFRQGGRVNTEAFF. The chain couples TRBV5-5 to TRBJ1-1, with 9 positions matching TRBD1. CDR1 and CDR2 from the germline V gene are SGHKS and YYEKEE (reference sequence). The CDR3 contains 17 residues. J was trimmed by 0 bases and V by 2 bases; bases with no gene match: 8.

The CDR3 DNA sequence: TGCGCCAGCAGCCAAGAGGGGGGGAACACTGAAGCTTTCTTT. It encodes CASSQEGGNTEAFF. The V gene is TRBV4-1, the J gene TRBJ1-1; the D gene is possibly TRBD1 (5 bases). The length of the CDR3 is 14 residues. Trimming stripped 0 bases from V and 1 base from J, with 6 bases between. Germline V lookup: CDR1 MGHRA, CDR2 YSYEKL.

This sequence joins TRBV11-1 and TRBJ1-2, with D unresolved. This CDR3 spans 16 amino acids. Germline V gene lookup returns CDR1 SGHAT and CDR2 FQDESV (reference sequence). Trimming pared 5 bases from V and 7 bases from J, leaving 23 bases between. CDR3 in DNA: TGTGCCAGCAGCCCGGGGATTGCATTCGGGTTCGGTGGCTACACCTTC. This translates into CASSPGIAFGFGGYTF. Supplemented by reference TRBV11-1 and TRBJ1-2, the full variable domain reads EAEVAQSPRYKITEKSQAVAFWCDPISGHATLYWYRQILGQGPELLVQFQDESVVDDSQLPKDRFSAERLKGVDSTLKIQPAELGDSAMYLCASSPGIAFGFGGYTFGSGTRLTVV.

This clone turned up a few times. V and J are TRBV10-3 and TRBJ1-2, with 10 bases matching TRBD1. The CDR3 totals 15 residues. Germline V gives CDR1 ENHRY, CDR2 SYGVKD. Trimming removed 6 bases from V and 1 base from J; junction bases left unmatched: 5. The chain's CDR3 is CAIRAGTGDNYGYTF. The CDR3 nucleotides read TGTGCCATCAGGGCCGGGACAGGGGATAACTATGGCTACACCTTC.

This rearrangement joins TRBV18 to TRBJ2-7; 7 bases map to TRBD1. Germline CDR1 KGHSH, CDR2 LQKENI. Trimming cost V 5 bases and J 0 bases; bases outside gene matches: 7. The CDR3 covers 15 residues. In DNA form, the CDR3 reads TGTGCCAGCTCAAAGACAGGGCCGAGCTCCTACGAGCAGTACTTC. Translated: CASSKTGPSSYEQYF.

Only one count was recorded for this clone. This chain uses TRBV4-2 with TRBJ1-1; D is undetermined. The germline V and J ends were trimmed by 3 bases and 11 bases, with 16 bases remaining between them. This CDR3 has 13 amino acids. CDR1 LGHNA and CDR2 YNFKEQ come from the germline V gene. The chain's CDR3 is CASSQAGGGVAFF. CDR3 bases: TGTGCCAGCAGCCAGGCCGGCGGCGGTGTGGCTTTCTTT.

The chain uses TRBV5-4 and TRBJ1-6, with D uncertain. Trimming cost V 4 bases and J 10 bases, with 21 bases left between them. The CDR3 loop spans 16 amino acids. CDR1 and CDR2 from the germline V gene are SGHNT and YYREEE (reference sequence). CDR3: CASSANPTVSNSPLHF. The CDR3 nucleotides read TGTGCCAGCAGCGCCAACCCTACAGTATCGAACTCACCCCTCCACTTT.

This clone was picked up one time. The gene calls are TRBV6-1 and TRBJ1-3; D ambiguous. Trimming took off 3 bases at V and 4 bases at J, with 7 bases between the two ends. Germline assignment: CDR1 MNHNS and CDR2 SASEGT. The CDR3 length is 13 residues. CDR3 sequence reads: CASSDMAGNTIYF. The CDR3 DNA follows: TGTGCCAGCAGTGATATGGCAGGAAACACCATATATTTT.

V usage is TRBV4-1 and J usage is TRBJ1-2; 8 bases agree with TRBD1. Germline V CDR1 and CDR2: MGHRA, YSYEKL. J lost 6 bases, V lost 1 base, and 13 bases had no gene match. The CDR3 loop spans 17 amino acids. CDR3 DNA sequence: TGCGCCAGCAGCCAAGTACAGGGGACAGGTTACGAGGATGGCTACACCTTC. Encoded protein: CASSQVQGTGYEDGYTF.

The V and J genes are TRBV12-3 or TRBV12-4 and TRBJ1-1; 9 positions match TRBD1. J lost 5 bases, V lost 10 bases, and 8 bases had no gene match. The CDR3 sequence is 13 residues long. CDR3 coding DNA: TGTGCCACAGACACAGGGGGCATAACTGAAGCTTTCTTT. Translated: CATDTGGITEAFF.

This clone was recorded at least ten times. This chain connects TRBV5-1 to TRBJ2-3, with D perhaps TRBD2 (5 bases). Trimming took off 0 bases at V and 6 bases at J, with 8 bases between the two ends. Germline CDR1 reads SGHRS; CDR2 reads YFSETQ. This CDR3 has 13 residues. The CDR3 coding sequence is TGCGCCAGCAGCTTGGCTAGCCTGGATACGCAGTATTTT. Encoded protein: CASSLASLDTQYF.

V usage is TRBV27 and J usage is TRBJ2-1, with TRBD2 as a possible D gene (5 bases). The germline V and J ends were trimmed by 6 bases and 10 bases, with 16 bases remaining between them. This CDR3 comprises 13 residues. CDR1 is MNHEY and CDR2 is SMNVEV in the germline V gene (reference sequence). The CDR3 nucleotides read TGTGCCAGCAGCGCCCTTGAGCGGCCAGAGCAGTTCTTC. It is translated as CASSALERPEQFF.

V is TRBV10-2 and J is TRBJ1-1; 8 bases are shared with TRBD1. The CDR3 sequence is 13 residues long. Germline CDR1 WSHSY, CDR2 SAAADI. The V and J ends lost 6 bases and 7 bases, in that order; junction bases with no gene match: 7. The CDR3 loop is CASRPGQGYEAFF. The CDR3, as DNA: TGCGCCAGCAGACCTGGACAGGGTTATGAAGCTTTCTTT.

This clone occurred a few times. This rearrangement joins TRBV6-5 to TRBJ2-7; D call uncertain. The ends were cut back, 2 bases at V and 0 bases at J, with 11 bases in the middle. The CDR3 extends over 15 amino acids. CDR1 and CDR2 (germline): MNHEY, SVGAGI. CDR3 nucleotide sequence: TGTGCCAGCAGTTACACTCCTCCAAGCTCCTACGAGCAGTACTTC. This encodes CASSYTPPSSYEQYF.

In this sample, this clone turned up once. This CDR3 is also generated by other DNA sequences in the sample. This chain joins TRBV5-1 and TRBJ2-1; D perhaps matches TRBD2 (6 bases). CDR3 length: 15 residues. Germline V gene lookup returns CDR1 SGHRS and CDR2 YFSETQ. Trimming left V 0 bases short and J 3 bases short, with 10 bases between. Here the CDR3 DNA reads TGCGCCAGCAGCTTGGCTCCCGGGGGCTACAATGAGCAGTTCTTC. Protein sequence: CASSLAPGGYNEQFF.

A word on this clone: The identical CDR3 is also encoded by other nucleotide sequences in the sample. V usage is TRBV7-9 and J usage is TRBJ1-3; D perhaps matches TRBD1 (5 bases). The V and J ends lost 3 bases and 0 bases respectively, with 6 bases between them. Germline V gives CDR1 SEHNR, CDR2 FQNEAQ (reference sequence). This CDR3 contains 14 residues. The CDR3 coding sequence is TGTGCCAGCAGCTTTGGGGCCTCTGGAAACACCATATATTTT. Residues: CASSFGASGNTIYF.